These 18 T cell receptor beta chains were sequenced from one sample in a study of cytomegalovirus exposure and HLA in healthy donors. The repertoire was sequenced with immunoSEQ multiplex PCR; TCRdb's copy has only in-frame clones and lacks some. This sample has 150,000 to 200,000 clones, with 86% found just once. Material for sequencing was PBMCs. The receptors come from a woman younger than 30 in good health and CMV-seronegative.

The rearrangement joins TRBV6-1 to TRBJ1-1; no clear D. CDR1 and CDR2 from the germline V gene are MNHNS and SASEGT. V lost 4 bases, J lost 1 base, and 7 bases lay in between. There are 13 residues in the CDR3. The CDR3 DNA sequence: TGTGCCAGCAGTGCGTCGGGGAACACTGAAGCTTTCTTT. Translating it yields CASSASGNTEAFF.

J is TRBJ2-2 and V is TRBV5-1, with D possibly matching TRBD2 (6 bases). Germline-derived CDR1 and CDR2 are SGHRS and YFSETQ. The CDR3 runs 16 residues. V lost 4 bases to trimming and J lost 1 base, with 14 bases between them. The CDR3 bases are TGCGCCAGCAGCCCTCCGGGACTGAAGAACACCGGGGAGCTGTTTTTT. Amino acids: CASSPPGLKNTGELFF.

Concerning this clone itself: Other DNA sequences from this sample encode an identical CDR3 as well. The gene calls are TRBV11-3 and TRBJ1-1; D gene uncertain. V was clipped by 1 base and J by 1 base, with 7 bases between them. CDR3 size: 14 residues. CDR1 is SGHNT, CDR2 YENEEA, per germline. The CDR3: CASSLGRGNTEAFF. The CDR3 DNA sequence: TGTGCCAGCAGCTTAGGGCGAGGGAACACTGAAGCTTTCTTT.

The chain has TRBV29-1 and TRBJ1-1; 8 bases map to TRBD1. The trim removed 8 bases at V and 7 bases at J, leaving 6 bases unmatched. Germline lookup yields CDR1 SQVTM and CDR2 ANQGSEA. The CDR3 runs to 11 residues. The CDR3 loop is CSPGGEVEAFF. CDR3 DNA: TGCAGCCCAGGGGGCGAAGTTGAAGCTTTCTTT.

This clone has just a few counts. This chain's CDR3 is CASSLRTGDVVRGYTF. The CDR3 DNA follows: TGTGCCAGCAGCCTTCGAACCGGGGATGTTGTTCGTGGCTACACCTTC. This chain joins TRBV7-9 and TRBJ1-2; D not resolved. With 5 bases removed from V and 7 bases from J, the gap between germline ends came to 23 bases. Germline lookup yields CDR1 SEHNR and CDR2 FQNEAQ (reference sequence). The CDR3 spans 16 residues.

V usage is TRBV7-3 and J usage is TRBJ2-1, with a weak D call TRBD2 (6 bases). The germline V gene has CDR1 SGHTA and CDR2 FQGTGA. V gave up 5 bases and J gave up 1 base, with 12 bases separating them. The CDR3 is 15 residues long. The CDR3 region is CASSGIADSYNEQFF. The CDR3 DNA is TGTGCCAGCAGCGGAATAGCGGATTCCTACAATGAGCAGTTCTTC.

To note about this clone: One end of the junction fails to match germline, which may point to a read error. CDR3 amino acids: CASRQGLKTEAFF. In DNA form, the CDR3 reads TGTGCCAGCAGACAGGGATTGAAGACTGAAGCTTTCTTT. V and J are TRBV2 and TRBJ1-1; weak D call: TRBD1 (6 bases). CDR1 and CDR2 (germline): SNHLY, FYNNEI. The CDR3 sequence is 13 residues long.

This clone showed up just a few times. The V gene is TRBV7-9, the J gene TRBJ2-7; TRBD2 agrees at 11 bases. CDR3 size: 14 residues. Unmatched junction bases numbered 3, after V lost 5 bases and J lost 3 bases. From germline, CDR1 is SEHNR and CDR2 FQNEAQ (reference sequence). CDR3 bases: TGTGCCAGCAGCGCCGGACTAGCGGGCTACGAGCAGTACTTC. This gives the protein CASSAGLAGYEQYF.

This clone was seen a handful of times. The V and J genes are TRBV5-1 and TRBJ1-4; TRBD1 agrees at 11 bases. Germline values: CDR1 SGHRS, CDR2 YFSETQ. CDR3 length equals 15 residues. V lost 4 bases, J lost 8 bases, and 7 bases stayed unmatched. The CDR3 DNA sequence: TGCGCCAGCAGCGGACAGGGGGCCGGTGGAGAAAAACTGTTTTTT. Encoded protein: CASSGQGAGGEKLFF.

The CDR3 region is CASSLVGGLQETQYF. Written as DNA, the CDR3 is TGTGCCAGCAGCTTAGTTGGCGGCCTTCAAGAGACCCAGTACTTC. The V gene is TRBV11-3, the J gene TRBJ2-5, with D unresolved. The germline gives CDR1 SGHNT, CDR2 YENEEA. The CDR3 runs 15 residues. Trimming pared 1 base from V and 2 bases from J, leaving 11 bases between.

The rearrangement uses TRBV7-9 and TRBJ1-1; D uncertain. This CDR3 has 14 residues. Trimming left V 5 bases short and J 1 base short, with 11 bases between. Germline CDR1 SEHNR, CDR2 FQNEAQ (reference sequence). The CDR3 bases are TGTGCCAGCAGCCGAGGGTTGACGAACACTGAAGCTTTCTTT. As protein: CASSRGLTNTEAFF.

This clone was seen only a few times. V is TRBV29-1 and J is TRBJ2-7; 9 bases are shared with TRBD2. The germline V gene has CDR1 SQVTM and CDR2 ANQGSEA. This CDR3 is 15 amino acids long. V lost 0 bases to trimming and J lost 2 bases; unmatched junction nucleotides: 5. CDR3 DNA: TGCAGCGTTGAAGATCCCAGCGGGAGGACCTACGAGCAGTACTTC. The encoded protein is CSVEDPSGRTYEQYF.

This chain uses TRBV11-2 with TRBJ1-2; TRBD1 agrees at 12 bases. The V gene's germline CDR1 is SGHAT and CDR2 FQNNGV. V shed 5 bases, J shed 8 bases, and the junction held 6 bases outside the gene matches. CDR3 size: 14 residues. The CDR3 DNA is TGTGCCAGCAGCCTGGGACAGGGGGCTGACGGCTACACCTTC. This sequence encodes CASSLGQGADGYTF.

The chain employs TRBV7-9 and TRBJ2-1, with a possible D match to TRBD1 (7 bases). Germline loops: CDR1 SEHNR, CDR2 FQNEAQ (reference sequence). V was trimmed by 4 bases and J by 3 bases, leaving 16 bases between them. The CDR3 runs 16 residues. The CDR3, as DNA: TGTGCCAGCAGCTCGCCCGCCAGGGGGGACTACAATGAGCAGTTCTTC. Translation: CASSSPARGDYNEQFF.

V usage is TRBV2 and J usage is TRBJ1-2, with TRBD1 as a possible D gene (5 bases). Germline lookup yields CDR1 SNHLY and CDR2 FYNNEI. Trimming pared 7 bases from V and 4 bases from J, leaving 13 bases between. This CDR3 comprises 13 residues. CDR3 bases: TGTGCCAGCACATCAGGGCTCCGCTATGGCTACACCTTC. It translates to CASTSGLRYGYTF.

This chain connects TRBV4-2 to TRBJ2-4; D might be TRBD2 (6 bases). V dropped 10 bases and J dropped 0 bases, with 25 bases sitting between them. Germline V gene lookup returns CDR1 LGHNA and CDR2 YNFKEQ. The CDR3 is 18 residues long. The CDR3 DNA reads TGTGCCACCAAATTTGGGAATAGCGGTTGTCTAGCCAAAAACATTCAGTACTTC. Residues: CATKFGNSGCLAKNIQYF.

The J gene is TRBJ1-1, the V gene TRBV7-3; TRBD1 matches 9 bases. This CDR3 comprises 14 residues. Germline V CDR1 and CDR2: SGHTA, FQGTGA. Germline trimming cut 7 bases from V and 6 bases from J; bases unmatched to any gene: 9. CDR3 in amino acids: CASNTGGLSAEAFF. As DNA, the CDR3 is TGTGCCAGCAACACAGGGGGCTTATCGGCTGAAGCTTTCTTT.

The V gene is TRBV7-2, the J gene TRBJ2-4; possibly TRBD1 for D (6 bases). This CDR3 contains 16 residues. Germline assignment: CDR1 SGHTA and CDR2 FQGNSA. The V and J ends lost 2 bases and 0 bases respectively, with 11 bases between them. The CDR3 loop reads CASSLSQGIAKNIQYF. In DNA form, the CDR3 reads TGTGCCAGCAGCTTATCCCAGGGGATAGCCAAAAACATTCAGTACTTC.